This TCR beta chain was sequenced for a study of T cells in Graves' hyperthyroidism and ophthalmopathy. The CDR3 has 12 amino acids. Trimming left V 1 base short and J 4 bases short, with 7 bases between. Germline CDR1 and CDR2: DFQATT and SNEGSKA (reference sequence). RNA transcripts yielded amplified TCR beta CDR3 regions. First-round RT-PCR with HTBI primers amplified the TCR CDR3 region. MiXCR was run by TCRdb on the multiplex PCR reads, yielding one entry per CDR3 protein. The repertoire consists of 600,000 or so distinct CDR3 sequences, with roughly 16% occurring once and the leading ten covering about 3.8%. This clonotype was detected only a few times.

This receptor was taken from a woman in her thirties with Graves' hyperthyroidism. The chain employs TRBV20-1 and TRBJ1-1; D not resolved. Sequencing was done on a sample of blood. CDR3 region: CSARVRATEAFF. In nucleotides, the CDR3 is TGCAGTGCTAGAGTCCGGGCCACTGAAGCTTTCTTT.